The following is a T cell receptor (beta chain) sequence with its context. Antigen specificity is unknown. The data were obtained in a study of blood T cells in healthy people across ages. General study results and limits: Conclusively comparing naive with antigen-experienced cells was impossible with unsorted PBMCs. The recorded TCR beta diversity per million T cells decreased in a roughly linear manner with age.

Germline CDR1 reads SGHRS; CDR2 reads YFSETQ. The CDR3 sequence is 16 residues long. Alongside a J-beta primer mix, a sample-barcoded 5' primer served in a second PCR lasting about 6 to 12 cycles. A template-switch adaptor that had 12 random nucleotides put a tag on each cDNA molecule. TCRdb itself ran the 5' RACE reads through MiXCR, one entry per CDR3 protein. The sample holds approximately 600,000 distinct CDR3 sequences, under 65% seen once. Source material: blood. The chain has TRBV5-1 and TRBJ2-7, with D perhaps assigned TRBD1 or TRBD2 (6 bases each). The better agreement between TRBJ2-5 and the DNA end casts doubt on the J call. The sequence came from a man aged 60-69 years in good health. This CDR3 is CASLPGGGSSQTTQYF. The CDR3 DNA sequence: TGCGCCAGTCTGCCAGGAGGGGGTTCGTCCCAAACGACCCAGTACTTC.